What follows are 27 T cell receptor beta chains derived from one specimen sequenced in a study of blood T cell repertoires in COVID-19. Measured with immunoSEQ multiplex PCR; TCRdb has only the in-frame clones, and not every one. The sample yields some 400,000 clones, 81% seen once. The sample taken for sequencing was peripheral blood. These receptors all come from a human donor with acute or convalescent COVID-19. The donor label of this sample is uncertain.

The chain has TRBV29-1 and TRBJ2-2; a possible D gene is TRBD1 (6 bases). Germline-derived CDR1 and CDR2 are SQVTM and ANQGSEA. This CDR3 spans 14 amino acids. Trimming shortened V by 7 bases and J by 4 bases, and 16 bases separated the two germline ends. CDR3 nucleotide sequence: TGCAGCGCCCGGTTACAGGGTGTCACCGGGGAGCTGTTTTTT. This sequence encodes CSARLQGVTGELFF.

The chain links TRBV6-5 to TRBJ1-2; 9 bases agree with TRBD1. CDR3 length: 15 amino acids. The junction had 8 bases not matched to a gene; V was cut back by 6 bases and J by 3 bases. Germline values: CDR1 MNHEY, CDR2 SVGAGI. The CDR3 nucleotides read TGTGCCAGCAGAACAGGGGGCGCGACACACTATGGCTACACCTTC. Protein: CASRTGGATHYGYTF.

The chain uses TRBV10-3 and TRBJ2-2; 14 positions agree with TRBD2. This CDR3 is 15 amino acids long. With V trimmed by 10 bases and J by 4 bases, 5 bases remained unmatched. Germline V gene data show CDR1 as ENHRY and CDR2 as SYGVKD. The CDR3 DNA is TGTGCCACCCGCGGACTAGCGGGAGGCACCGGGGAGCTGTTTTTT. It is translated as CATRGLAGGTGELFF.

The chain has TRBV15 and TRBJ2-1; 7 bases fit TRBD2. CDR3 length: 15 amino acids. V lost 1 base to trimming and J lost 6 bases; unmatched junction nucleotides: 6. Per germline, CDR1 LNHNV and CDR2 YYDKDF (reference sequence). Here the CDR3 DNA reads TGTGCCACCAGCAGAGGGCTAGCGGAGCCCAATGAGCAGTTCTTC. It translates to CATSRGLAEPNEQFF.

Comments on this clone: Other DNA sequences of this sample code for an identical CDR3. This sequence joins TRBV5-4 and TRBJ1-1; 7 bases line up with TRBD1. This CDR3 is built from 14 residues. Germline-derived CDR1 and CDR2 are SGHNT and YYREEE (reference sequence). V lost 1 base, J lost 3 bases, and 3 bases stayed unmatched. The CDR3: CASSLNRGHTEAFF. CDR3 sequence (DNA): TGTGCCAGCAGCTTGAACAGGGGACACACTGAAGCTTTCTTT.

This clone was picked up a small number of times. The chain employs TRBV6-5 and TRBJ1-1; weak D call: TRBD1 (5 bases). Trimming took off 8 bases at V and 8 bases at J, with 24 bases between the two ends. Germline-derived CDR1 and CDR2 are MNHEY and SVGAGI. This CDR3 is built from 15 residues. The CDR3 reads CASRMNPGYVAEAFF. CDR3 DNA: TGTGCCAGCCGAATGAACCCAGGGTATGTGGCGGAAGCTTTCTTT.

This clone has a single count. The chain is built from TRBV28 and TRBJ1-2; 7 bases agree with TRBD1. CDR1 and CDR2 (germline): MDHEN, SYDVKM. The J segment lost 8 bases and the V segment lost 10 bases, leaving 4 bases of the junction unmatched. This CDR3 is 10 amino acids long. The CDR3 DNA sequence: TGTGCCACTCGACAGGGAGGCTACACCTTC. It translates to CATRQGGYTF.

This clone was detected only once. The V call is TRBV19, the J call TRBJ2-1; TRBD2 matches 13 bases. The CDR3 consists of 16 residues. CDR1 and CDR2 (germline): LNHDA, SQIVND (reference sequence). The junction had 12 bases not matched to a gene; V was cut back by 7 bases and J by 9 bases. The CDR3 DNA reads TGTGCCAGTACAACTAGGACTAGCGGGAGTGGGACTGAGCAGTTCTTC. Protein: CASTTRTSGSGTEQFF.

CDR3 sequence (DNA): TGTGCCTGGAGTGAAATTGGCGGGGGGGCCACAGATACGCAGTATTTT. Its translation: CAWSEIGGGATDTQYF. This chain connects TRBV30 to TRBJ2-3; 9 nucleotides agree with TRBD2. The CDR3 is 16 amino acids. V trimming: 1 base; J trimming: 2 bases; junction bases outside the gene matches: 7. The germline V gene encodes CDR1 GTSNPN and CDR2 SVGIG (reference sequence).

The J gene is TRBJ1-5, the V gene TRBV6-5; 11 bases agree with TRBD1. The CDR3 has 15 amino acids. V was clipped by 6 bases and J by 6 bases; unmatched bases: 7. Germline V gives CDR1 MNHEY, CDR2 SVGAGI. The CDR3 region is CASSLGTGGSQPQHF. The CDR3 DNA reads TGTGCCAGCAGCCTCGGGACAGGGGGAAGTCAGCCCCAGCATTTT.

The chain combines TRBV7-9 with TRBJ2-1, with TRBD2 matching over 8 bases. CDR1 and CDR2 from the germline V gene are SEHNR and FQNEAQ (reference sequence). The CDR3 covers 16 residues. Trimming removed 2 bases from V and 7 bases from J; junction bases left unmatched: 10. CDR3 amino acids: CASSLRSGRGSNEQFF. DNA of the CDR3: TGTGCCAGCAGCTTACGGAGCGGGAGAGGGTCTAATGAGCAGTTCTTC.

CDR3 coding DNA: TGTGCCAGCAGCTTACTAGCGGGGGGGCCGGATACGCAGTATTTT. Its protein is CASSLLAGGPDTQYF. This rearrangement joins TRBV28 to TRBJ2-3, with TRBD2 identical over 13 bases. The germline gives CDR1 MDHEN, CDR2 SYDVKM. The CDR3 is 15 amino acids. The V and J ends lost 6 bases and 6 bases, in that order; junction bases with no gene match: 6.

V is TRBV18 and J is TRBJ1-5; TRBD1 aligns across 9 bases. The CDR3 extends over 16 amino acids. Germline CDR1 reads KGHSH; CDR2 reads LQKENI. V shed 3 bases and J 4 bases; nucleotides not matched to a gene: 7. In nucleotides, the CDR3 is TGTGCCAGCTCACCTATAGGACAGGGGCAGAATCAGCCCCAGCATTTT. Its protein product is CASSPIGQGQNQPQHF. The full variable domain, with the rest looked up from reference TRBV18 and TRBJ1-5, is NAGVMQNPRHLVRRRGQEARLRCSPMKGHSHVYWYRQLPEEGLKFMVYLQKENIIDESGMPKERFSAEFPKEGPSILRIQQVVRGDSAAYFCASSPIGQGQNQPQHFGDGTRLSIL.

This clone was recorded only once. The rearrangement joins TRBV30 to TRBJ2-1; D is unresolved. CDR1 GTSNPN and CDR2 SVGIG come from the germline V gene (reference sequence). The CDR3 is 13 amino acids. The V end lost 2 bases, the J end lost 4 bases, and 9 bases lay between the germline ends. The CDR3 DNA follows: TGTGCCTGGAGTACCCTCTATTACAATGAGCAGTTCTTC. Residues: CAWSTLYYNEQFF.

J is TRBJ1-1 and V is TRBV19; a weak D match, TRBD1 (6 bases). From germline, CDR1 is LNHDA and CDR2 SQIVND (reference sequence). The V gene lost 0 bases and the J gene lost 6 bases, with 14 bases spanning the gap. The CDR3 spans 15 residues. CDR3 protein: CASSIEGRKGAEAFF. The CDR3 DNA is TGTGCCAGTAGTATAGAGGGCAGGAAGGGGGCTGAAGCTTTCTTT.

In its sample, this clone was seen many times. This rearrangement joins TRBV7-9 to TRBJ2-1; 10 nucleotides agree with TRBD2. Trimming removed 1 base from V and 9 bases from J; junction bases left unmatched: 12. The CDR3 runs to 17 residues. Germline V lookup: CDR1 SEHNR, CDR2 FQNEAQ (reference sequence). The CDR3 spells CASSLERLAGVIGEQFF. CDR3 in DNA: TGTGCCAGCAGCTTAGAAAGGCTAGCGGGAGTAATCGGTGAGCAGTTCTTC.

The chain couples TRBV9 to TRBJ2-2; tentatively, D is TRBD1 (5 bases). The V end was cut by 4 bases, the J end by 1 base, with 11 bases between. The germline CDR1 and CDR2 sequences are SGDLS and YYNGEE. The CDR3 totals 15 residues. The CDR3 region is CASSPLRGNTGELFF. CDR3 nucleotide sequence: TGTGCCAGCAGCCCCTTAAGGGGGAACACCGGGGAGCTGTTTTTT.

The rearrangement uses TRBV6-5 and TRBJ1-2; D call uncertain. The CDR3 length is 15 residues. The germline V gene has CDR1 MNHEY and CDR2 SVGAGI. Between the trimmed V and J ends, which lost 4 bases and 1 base, there was a span of 13 bases. CDR3 residues: CASSSPGRSNYGYTF. CDR3 nucleotide sequence: TGTGCCAGCAGTTCCCCCGGAAGGAGTAACTATGGCTACACCTTC.

This sequence joins TRBV6-5 and TRBJ1-1; TRBD1 agrees at 9 bases. J gave up 9 bases and V 7 bases, and 6 bases lay outside the gene matches. Germline V gives CDR1 MNHEY, CDR2 SVGAGI. The CDR3 has 12 amino acids. The CDR3 DNA sequence: TGTGCCAGCACCTCGACAGGGGGGAAAGCTTTCTTT. It translates to CASTSTGGKAFF.

The chain combines TRBV5-4 with TRBJ2-5; no clear D gene. The CDR3 is made up of 14 amino acids. Germline V gene lookup returns CDR1 SGHNT and CDR2 YYREEE (reference sequence). Trimming removed 0 bases at V and 2 bases at J, with 8 bases between. CDR3 region: CASSLGQIQETQYF. The CDR3 DNA reads as TGTGCCAGCAGCTTGGGACAAATACAAGAGACCCAGTACTTC. Complete variable domain (other parts from reference TRBV5-4 and TRBJ2-5): ETGVTQSPTHLIKTRGQQVTLRCSSQSGHNTVSWYQQALGQGPQFIFQYYREEENGRGNFPPRFSGLQFPNYSSELNVNALELDDSALYLCASSLGQIQETQYFGPGTRLLVL.

The chain uses TRBV3-1 (or the pseudogene TRBV3-2) and TRBJ2-1; 12 bases are shared with TRBD2. V trimming: 7 bases; J trimming: 8 bases; junction bases outside the gene matches: 9. The CDR3 contains 15 residues. Per the germline V gene, CDR1 is LGHDT and CDR2 is YNNKEL (reference sequence). This CDR3 reads CASTLAGGERDEQFF. The CDR3, as DNA: TGTGCCAGCACCCTAGCGGGAGGGGAACGGGATGAGCAGTTCTTC.

V is TRBV20-1 and J is TRBJ2-1; TRBD2 matches 8 bases. V lost 3 bases and J lost 5; bases outside the gene matches: 6. This CDR3 has 14 residues. Per the germline V gene, CDR1 is DFQATT and CDR2 is SNEGSKA (reference sequence). The CDR3: CSASGTSGDNEQFF. The CDR3 nucleotides are TGCAGTGCTAGTGGAACTAGCGGAGACAATGAGCAGTTCTTC.

This chain links TRBV6-6 with TRBJ2-1; D gene ambiguous. Germline CDR1 is MNHNY and CDR2 is SVGAGI (reference sequence). V was trimmed by 6 bases and J by 6 bases, leaving 12 bases between them. The CDR3 extends over 13 amino acids. CDR3 DNA sequence: TGTGCCAGCAGCCCCCACCTCGGCAATGAGCAGTTCTTC. Translated, it gives CASSPHLGNEQFF.

This chain uses TRBV27 with TRBJ2-2; TRBD2 agrees at 16 bases. The germline CDR1 and CDR2 sequences are MNHEY and SMNVEV (reference sequence). Trimming removed 3 bases from V and 4 bases from J; junction bases left unmatched: 5. The CDR3 length is 18 residues. CDR3 in DNA: TGTGCCAGCAGTTTGCCGGGACTAGCGGGGGGGCCCACCGGGGAGCTGTTTTTT. Encoded protein: CASSLPGLAGGPTGELFF.

The chain uses TRBV20-1 and TRBJ2-7, with D maybe TRBD1 (5 bases). The V end was cut by 3 bases, the J end by 2 bases, with 14 bases between. The CDR3 sequence is 14 residues long. CDR1 is DFQATT, CDR2 SNEGSKA, per germline (reference sequence). CDR3 sequence reads: CSASGAQPTYEQYF. CDR3 nucleotide sequence: TGCAGTGCTAGTGGGGCACAGCCCACCTACGAGCAGTACTTC.

This chain links TRBV7-5 with TRBJ2-5; TRBD2, the D gene given by the table, was not confirmed from the DNA. TRBV7-5 is listed as a pseudogene. The CDR3 covers 13 residues. The CDR3 nucleotides read TGTGTCAGAAGCCAAGACTGGGAAGAGACCCAGTACTTC. It yields the protein CVRSQDWEETQYF.

The chain recombines TRBV5-1 with TRBJ1-4, with D possibly being TRBD1 (6 bases). The CDR3 totals 14 residues. Germline V gives CDR1 SGHRS, CDR2 YFSETQ. Trimming cost V 10 bases and J 8 bases, with 21 bases left between them. CDR3 coding DNA: TGCGCCTCTGGGACGGGCAGGGGTCGCGAAAAACTGTTTTTT. This encodes CASGTGRGREKLFF.